Presented here are 10 T cell receptor beta chains from one specimen sequenced in a study of T cell responses to AZD1222 COVID-19 vaccine. Generated by immunoSEQ multiplex PCR, the TCRdb table keeps only in-frame clones and is missing some. The table records 120,000 or so clones, 87% of them present only once. Specimen: peripheral blood, collected on day 0 of AZD1222 vaccination. The receptors derive from an adult in good health.

This clone was counted a few times. The gene calls are TRBV24-1 and TRBJ2-7; D gene unclear. This CDR3 is 16 amino acids long. Germline V gene sequence: CDR1 KGHDR, CDR2 SFDVKD. Between the trimmed V and J ends, which lost 7 bases and 0 bases, there was a span of 18 bases. The CDR3 DNA is TGTGCCACCAGGAAGAAAGTAACTAAGAGCTCCTACGAGCAGTACTTC. Its translation is CATRKKVTKSSYEQYF.

The genes are TRBV5-1 and TRBJ2-1, with 7 nucleotides matching TRBD2. J lost 1 base, V lost 4 bases, and 5 bases had no gene match. This CDR3 comprises 15 residues. Germline CDR1 is SGHRS and CDR2 is YFSETQ. CDR3 sequence: CASSLLAESYNEQFF. CDR3 DNA sequence: TGCGCCAGCAGCCTCCTAGCGGAGTCCTACAATGAGCAGTTCTTC.

This rearrangement joins TRBV4-2 to TRBJ2-1; 7 nucleotides agree with TRBD2. The CDR3 totals 13 residues. V shed 4 bases and J 8 bases; nucleotides not matched to a gene: 5. The germline CDR1 and CDR2 sequences are LGHNA and YNFKEQ. CDR3: CASSLGRGDEQFF. CDR3 DNA sequence: TGTGCCAGCAGCCTCGGTCGGGGGGATGAGCAGTTCTTC.

J is TRBJ1-6 and V is TRBV3-1 (or the pseudogene TRBV3-2), with D perhaps TRBD1 (5 bases). The germline V gene has CDR1 LGHDT and CDR2 YNNKEL (reference sequence). The CDR3 extends over 15 amino acids. V was clipped by 0 bases and J by 9 bases, with 12 bases between them. The chain's CDR3 is CASSQDFGAGSPLHF. CDR3 bases: TGTGCCAGCAGCCAAGATTTCGGGGCTGGTTCACCCCTCCACTTT.

The CDR3: CASRRARGSEAFF. In nucleotides, the CDR3 is TGTGCCAGCAGGCGGGCCCGGGGGTCTGAAGCTTTCTTT. This chain connects TRBV3-1 (or the pseudogene TRBV3-2) to TRBJ1-1, with D perhaps TRBD1 (5 bases). CDR1 and CDR2 from the germline V gene are LGHDT and YNNKEL (reference sequence). The CDR3 is 13 residues long. Between the trimmed V and J ends, which lost 6 bases and 6 bases, there was a span of 14 bases.

This clone was observed a single time. This sequence joins TRBV2 and TRBJ2-3; D uncertain. The CDR3 extends over 16 amino acids. Per germline, CDR1 SNHLY and CDR2 FYNNEI. V was trimmed by 1 base and J by 2 bases, leaving 13 bases between them. The CDR3 reads CASSEVVSLATDTQYF. CDR3 coding DNA: TGTGCCAGCAGTGAAGTGGTCAGCTTAGCCACAGATACGCAGTATTTT.

The V gene is TRBV7-3, the J gene TRBJ1-1; TRBD1 aligns across 9 bases. The CDR3 covers 13 residues. CDR1 and CDR2 (germline): SGHTA, FQGTGA. V was pared by 5 bases and J by 5 bases, with 3 bases of the junction left unmatched. The CDR3 sequence: CASSRQGGTEAFF. CDR3 sequence (DNA): TGTGCCAGCAGCCGACAGGGGGGAACTGAAGCTTTCTTT.

This chain connects TRBV7-9 to TRBJ1-4; D gene uncertain. The germline gives CDR1 SEHNR, CDR2 FQNEAQ (reference sequence). Trimming took 1 base from V and 3 from J, leaving 6 bases between them. This CDR3 is built from 14 residues. The CDR3 loop reads CASSLGESNEKLFF. CDR3 nucleotides: TGTGCCAGCAGCTTAGGGGAGTCTAATGAAAAACTGTTTTTT.

The chain is built from TRBV4-2 and TRBJ2-2; 7 bases are a match to TRBD2. The CDR3 consists of 16 residues. The ends lost 3 bases at V and 2 bases at J; junction bases unmatched: 6. The V gene's germline CDR1 is LGHNA and CDR2 YNFKEQ. CDR3 protein: CASSQASGLNTGELFF. In DNA, the CDR3 is TGTGCCAGCAGCCAGGCTAGCGGACTTAACACCGGGGAGCTGTTTTTT.

This clone appeared a few times. The rearrangement joins TRBV10-3 to TRBJ2-7; D is undetermined. Germline V gives CDR1 ENHRY, CDR2 SYGVKD. The length of the CDR3 is 14 residues. V was shortened by 2 bases and J by 0 bases, with 8 bases between the two germline ends. The CDR3 loop reads CAISEEPPSYEQYF. In DNA form, the CDR3 reads TGTGCCATCAGTGAGGAACCCCCCTCCTACGAGCAGTACTTC.